The clone carrying this T cell receptor beta chain was seen once. Its target is not known. V dropped 2 bases and J dropped 5; count of bases not matched to a gene: 12. This CDR3 has 16 amino acids. The germline gives CDR1 SGHRS, CDR2 YFSETQ. Unexposed donor CD4+ T cells date from about 2011-2019, before the COVID-19 pandemic. The cells were cultured for 9 to 11 days before CD4+ T cells were isolated. Unexposed-donor CD4+ T cells were probed with SARS-CoV-2 S/N and four cold-coronavirus spikes, cells permitting. Cultures received half-medium IL-2 refreshes on days 3 and 7. Some clones are missing from TCRdb's copy, which holds only in-frame ones; the method was immunoSEQ multiplex PCR. This sample yields around 25,000 clones, of which over 65% are seen a single time; approximately 30% belongs to the top ten. These data belong to a study of CD4 T cells in relation to SARS-CoV-2 and coronaviruses. Study-wide context: PBMCs were cultured with antigen for 10 days before TCR beta sequencing. Study conclusions and caveats: Crossreactivity was assessed only for spike protein, not other viral proteins.

The TCR originated in a human donor in good health. Sequencing was performed on CD4+ T cells from PBMCs, cultured in vitro. The chain carries TRBV5-1 and TRBJ2-7, with 8 nucleotides matching TRBD2. CDR3 nucleotide sequence: TGCGCCAGCAGCTTCGGGGCTAGCGGGCCCCGGAACGAGCAGTACTTC. It is translated as CASSFGASGPRNEQYF. Looking up the rest from reference TRBV5-1 and TRBJ2-7 gives the full variable domain: KAGVTQTPRYLIKTRGQQVTLSCSPISGHRSVSWYQQTPGQGLQFLFEYFSETQRNKGNFPGRFSGRQFSNSRSEMNVSTLELGDSALYLCASSFGASGPRNEQYFGPGTRLTVT.